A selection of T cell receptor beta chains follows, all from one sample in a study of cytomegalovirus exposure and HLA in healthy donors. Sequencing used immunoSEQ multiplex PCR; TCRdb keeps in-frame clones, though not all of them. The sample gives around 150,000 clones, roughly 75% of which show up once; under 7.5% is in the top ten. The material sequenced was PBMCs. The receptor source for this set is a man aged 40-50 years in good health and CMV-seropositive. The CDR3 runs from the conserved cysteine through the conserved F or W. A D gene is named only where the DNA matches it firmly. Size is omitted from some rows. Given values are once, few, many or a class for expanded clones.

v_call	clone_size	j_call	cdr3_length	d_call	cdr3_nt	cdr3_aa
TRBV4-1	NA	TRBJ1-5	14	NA	TGCGCCAGCAGCCAAGTAACAGGCGTAGTGCCCCAGCATTTT	CASSQVTGVVPQHF
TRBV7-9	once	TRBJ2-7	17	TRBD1	TGTGCCAGCAGCTCACTTGGGACAGGCCAAGACGCCTACGAGCAGTACTTC	CASSSLGTGQDAYEQYF
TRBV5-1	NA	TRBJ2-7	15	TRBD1	TGCGCCAGCAGCTTGGCGCGGACAGGATCATACGAGCAGTACTTC	CASSLARTGSYEQYF
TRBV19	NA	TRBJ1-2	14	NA	TGTGCCAGTAGTATCCGGACAAAGAACTATGGCTACACCTTC	CASSIRTKNYGYTF
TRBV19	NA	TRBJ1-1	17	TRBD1	TGTGCCAGTATCCCCAGACAGGGAAAGAGGGTGAACACTGAAGCTTTCTTT	CASIPRQGKRVNTEAFF
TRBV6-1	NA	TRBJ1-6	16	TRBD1	TGTGCCAGCAGTGAACAGGGGGCCCGTGAAATTCGCCCCCTCCACTTT	CASSEQGAREIRPLHF
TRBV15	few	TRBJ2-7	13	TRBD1	TGTGCCACCAACAGGGGGCGCGGCCACGAGCAGTACTTC	CATNRGRGHEQYF
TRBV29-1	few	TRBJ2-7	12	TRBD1	TGCAGCGTTTTTAAGGGGGCAGGCGAGCAGTACTTC	CSVFKGAGEQYF
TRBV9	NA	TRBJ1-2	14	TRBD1	TGTGCCAGCAGCTTAACTGGACAGGGGAAGTCCTACACCTTC	CASSLTGQGKSYTF
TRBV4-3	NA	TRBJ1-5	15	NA	TGCGCCAGCAGCCAAGGAGTGAGTAGCAATCAGCCCCAGCATTTT	CASSQGVSSNQPQHF
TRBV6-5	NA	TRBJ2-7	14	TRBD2	TGTGCCAGCAGCCTACTAGCGGGGGGGTACGAGCAGTACTTC	CASSLLAGGYEQYF
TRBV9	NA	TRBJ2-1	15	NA	TGTGCCAGCAGCGTCTGGACAAGCTCCTACAATGAGCAGTTCTTC	CASSVWTSSYNEQFF